The 5 T cell receptor beta chains reported below all come from one sample, sequenced in a study of blood T cell repertoires in COVID-19. Using immunoSEQ multiplex PCR, the repertoire was profiled, and TCRdb retains in-frame clones only, with some absent. Altogether 9,900 or so clones are present, 90% being singletons, with the ten largest covering 10%. The sequenced material came from peripheral blood. The receptors were gathered from a human donor in a cohort sampled during active COVID-19.

This sequence joins TRBV7-9 and TRBJ1-1; TRBD1 matches at 8 bases. The junction had 2 bases not matched to a gene; V was cut back by 1 base and J by 4 bases. The CDR3 consists of 14 residues. CDR1 and CDR2 from the germline V gene are SEHNR and FQNEAQ (reference sequence). The chain's CDR3 is CASSLGQGATEAFF. CDR3 nucleotides: TGTGCCAGCAGCTTAGGGCAGGGGGCCACTGAAGCTTTCTTT. Variable domain in full (rest from reference TRBV7-9 and TRBJ1-1): DTGVSQNPRHKITKRGQNVTFRCDPISEHNRLYWYRQTLGQGPEFLTYFQNEAQLEKSRLLSDRFSAERPKGSFSTLEIQRTEQGDSAMYLCASSLGQGATEAFFGQGTRLTVV.

The rearrangement joins TRBV4-1 to TRBJ1-5, with D uncertain. The length of the CDR3 is 13 residues. The V end was cut by 2 bases, the J end by 6 bases, with 8 bases between. From germline, CDR1 is MGHRA and CDR2 YSYEKL. The CDR3 sequence: CASSQYGGQPQHF. DNA for the CDR3: TGCGCCAGCAGCCAATACGGCGGTCAGCCCCAGCATTTT.

The V call is TRBV2, the J call TRBJ1-2, with 7 bases lining up with TRBD1. The germline gives CDR1 SNHLY, CDR2 FYNNEI. V shed 7 bases, J shed 7 bases, and the junction held 6 bases outside the gene matches. The CDR3 covers 12 residues. CDR3 sequence reads: CASNGDRSGYTF. The CDR3 nucleotides are TGTGCCAGCAACGGGGACAGATCTGGCTACACCTTC.

The V call is TRBV9, the J call TRBJ2-7; 7 bases are a match to TRBD1. Trimming cost V 4 bases and J 0 bases; bases outside gene matches: 4. The CDR3 contains 14 residues. Looked up from germline, CDR1 is SGDLS and CDR2 is YYNGEE. The CDR3 sequence is CASSPSGGSYEQYF. The DNA of the CDR3 is TGTGCCAGCAGCCCCTCAGGGGGCTCCTACGAGCAGTACTTC.

This clone was seen only a few times. This chain connects TRBV7-9 to TRBJ1-5, with 9 bases matching TRBD1. Looked up from germline, CDR1 is SEHNR and CDR2 is FQNEAQ (reference sequence). The CDR3 consists of 14 residues. J gave up 4 bases and V 3 bases, and 1 base lay outside the gene matches. CDR3 loop: CASSLGQGNQPQHF. CDR3 DNA sequence: TGTGCCAGCAGCTTGGGACAGGGAAATCAGCCCCAGCATTTT.